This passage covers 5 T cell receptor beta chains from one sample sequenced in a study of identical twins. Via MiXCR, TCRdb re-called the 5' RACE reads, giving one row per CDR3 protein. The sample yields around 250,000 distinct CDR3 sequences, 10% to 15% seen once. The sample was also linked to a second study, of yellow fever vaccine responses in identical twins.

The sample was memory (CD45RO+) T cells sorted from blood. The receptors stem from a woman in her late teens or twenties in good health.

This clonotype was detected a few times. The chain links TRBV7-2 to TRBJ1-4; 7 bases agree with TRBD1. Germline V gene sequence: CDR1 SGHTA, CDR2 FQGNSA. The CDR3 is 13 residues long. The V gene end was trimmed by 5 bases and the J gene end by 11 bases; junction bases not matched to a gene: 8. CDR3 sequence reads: CASSTQGGSKLFF. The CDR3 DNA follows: TGTGCCAGCAGCACGCAGGGGGGGTCTAAACTGTTTTTT.

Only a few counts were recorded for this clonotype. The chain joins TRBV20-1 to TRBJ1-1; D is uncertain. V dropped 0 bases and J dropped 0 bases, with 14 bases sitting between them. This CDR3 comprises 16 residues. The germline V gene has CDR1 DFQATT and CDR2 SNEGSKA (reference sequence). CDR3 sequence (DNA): TGCAGTGCTAGAGACCGAGGCGGCGGTCTGAACACTGAAGCTTTCTTT. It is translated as CSARDRGGGLNTEAFF.

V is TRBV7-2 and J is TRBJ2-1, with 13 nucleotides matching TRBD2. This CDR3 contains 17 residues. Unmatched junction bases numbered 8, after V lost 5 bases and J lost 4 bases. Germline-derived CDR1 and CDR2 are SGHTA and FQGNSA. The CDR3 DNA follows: TGTGCCAGCAGCGTGGGGACTAGCGGGAATAGGTACAATGAGCAGTTCTTC. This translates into CASSVGTSGNRYNEQFF.

The CDR3 is CAISDPSGSFGNEQFF. CDR3 coding DNA: TGTGCCATCAGTGACCCTAGCGGGAGTTTCGGCAATGAGCAGTTCTTC. The rearrangement uses TRBV10-3 and TRBJ2-1; 10 nucleotides line up with TRBD2. CDR1 is ENHRY, CDR2 SYGVKD, per germline. This CDR3 spans 16 amino acids. The trim removed 3 bases at V and 6 bases at J, leaving 8 bases unmatched.

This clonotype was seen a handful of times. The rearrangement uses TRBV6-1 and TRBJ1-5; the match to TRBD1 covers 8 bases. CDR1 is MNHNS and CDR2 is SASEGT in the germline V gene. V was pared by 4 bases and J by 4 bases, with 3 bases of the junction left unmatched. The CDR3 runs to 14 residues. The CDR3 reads CASSVNRGNQPQHF. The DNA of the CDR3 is TGTGCCAGCAGTGTGAACAGGGGGAATCAGCCCCAGCATTTT.